A single sample gave rise to the 10 T cell receptor beta chains below, sequenced in a study of blood T cell repertoires in COVID-19. Data came from immunoSEQ multiplex PCR; TCRdb stores just in-frame clones and leaves some out. The sample contains some 100,000 clones, around 90% of which appear only once. The sample consisted of peripheral blood. These receptors were taken from a middle-aged man with COVID-19, enrolled during active disease.

V and J are TRBV9 and TRBJ2-1, with TRBD1 as a possible D gene (6 bases). The ends were cut back, 0 bases at V and 7 bases at J, with 11 bases in the middle. This CDR3 contains 14 residues. Germline loops: CDR1 SGDLS, CDR2 YYNGEE. CDR3: CASSVVGQSNEQFF. The DNA for the CDR3 is TGTGCCAGCAGCGTAGTAGGACAGTCAAATGAGCAGTTCTTC.

The chain combines TRBV21-1 with TRBJ2-7; the table's D gene call, TRBD2, was not cross checked with the DNA. TRBV21-1 is classified as a pseudogene. The CDR3 covers 10 residues. The CDR3 sequence: CASSRYEQYF. CDR3 DNA sequence: TGTGCCAGCAGCCGTTACGAGCAGTACTTC.

V gene TRBV5-4 combines with J gene TRBJ1-4; 8 bases agree with TRBD1. V shed 1 base and J 8 bases; nucleotides not matched to a gene: 4. CDR1 and CDR2 (germline): SGHNT, YYREEE (reference sequence). This CDR3 spans 14 amino acids. The CDR3 DNA reads TGTGCCAGCAGCTTGCGACAGGGGAGGGAAAAACTGTTTTTT. It encodes CASSLRQGREKLFF. Using reference TRBV5-4 and TRBJ1-4 for the parts outside the CDR3, the full variable domain is ETGVTQSPTHLIKTRGQQVTLRCSSQSGHNTVSWYQQALGQGPQFIFQYYREEENGRGNFPPRFSGLQFPNYSSELNVNALELDDSALYLCASSLRQGREKLFFGSGTQLSVL.

The gene calls are TRBV2 and TRBJ1-6; D gene uncertain. This CDR3 comprises 16 residues. CDR1 and CDR2 from the germline V gene are SNHLY and FYNNEI. Trimming shortened V by 3 bases and J by 7 bases, and 16 bases separated the two germline ends. Here the CDR3 reads CASSDRLGSGNSPLHF. CDR3 coding DNA: TGTGCCAGCAGTGACCGGTTAGGGTCGGGGAATTCACCCCTCCACTTT.

Only one count was recorded for this clone. This chain connects TRBV30 to TRBJ1-1; TRBD1 might be the D (6 bases). The CDR3 is 19 amino acids. V shed 3 bases and J shed 0 bases, with 26 bases lying between them. Germline CDR1 GTSNPN, CDR2 SVGIG (reference sequence). CDR3 amino acids: CAWSPSIFRVGAMNTEAFF. As DNA, the CDR3 is TGTGCCTGGAGCCCGTCTATTTTCAGGGTGGGGGCAATGAACACTGAAGCTTTCTTT.

J is TRBJ1-5 and V is TRBV21-1; TRBD1, the D gene given by the table, was not confirmed from the DNA. TRBV21-1 corresponds to a pseudogene. This CDR3 contains 15 residues. The CDR3 reads CASSNRGRSNQPQHF. CDR3 bases: TGTGCCAGCAGCAACAGGGGGCGCAGCAATCAGCCCCAGCATTTT.

The chain uses TRBV30 and TRBJ1-5, with TRBD1 matching over 11 bases. Trimming cost V 1 base and J 6 bases; bases outside gene matches: 8. CDR3 length: 16 amino acids. In germline, CDR1 is GTSNPN, CDR2 SVGIG (reference sequence). The CDR3 spells CAWSAAGQGGSQPQHF. Written as DNA, the CDR3 is TGTGCCTGGAGTGCCGCGGGACAGGGGGGGAGTCAGCCCCAGCATTTT.

The chain joins TRBV5-1 to TRBJ1-2; 8 nucleotides agree with TRBD1. V was clipped by 3 bases and J by 4 bases; unmatched bases: 5. From germline, CDR1 is SGHRS and CDR2 YFSETQ. The CDR3 is 14 residues long. The chain's CDR3 is CASSWTGPGYGYTF. The CDR3 bases are TGCGCCAGCAGCTGGACAGGGCCGGGCTATGGCTACACCTTC. Based on the CDR3 plus reference TRBV5-1 and TRBJ1-2, the full variable domain is KAGVTQTPRYLIKTRGQQVTLSCSPISGHRSVSWYQQTPGQGLQFLFEYFSETQRNKGNFPGRFSGRQFSNSRSEMNVSTLELGDSALYLCASSWTGPGYGYTFGSGTRLTVV.

In this sample, this clone turned up many times. The chain links TRBV3-1 (or the pseudogene TRBV3-2) to TRBJ1-2; 10 bases are a match to TRBD1. The CDR3 sequence is 13 residues long. In germline, CDR1 is LGHDT, CDR2 YNNKEL (reference sequence). V lost 5 bases to trimming and J lost 4 bases; unmatched junction nucleotides: 1. The CDR3 sequence: CASSDRGLYGYTF. The CDR3 bases are TGTGCCAGCAGCGACAGGGGGCTCTATGGCTACACCTTC.

The rearrangement uses TRBV30 and TRBJ2-1; TRBD2 agrees at 14 bases. The ends lost 2 bases at V and 0 bases at J; junction bases unmatched: 6. This CDR3 region has 18 residues. Per the germline V gene, CDR1 is GTSNPN and CDR2 is SVGIG (reference sequence). The CDR3: CAWSRGLAGVNSYNEQFF. As DNA, the CDR3 is TGTGCCTGGAGTAGGGGACTAGCGGGGGTCAACTCCTACAATGAGCAGTTCTTC.